This is a list of T cell receptor beta chains from one sample in a study of identical twins. In TCRdb, the 5' RACE reads were re-called with MiXCR into one record per CDR3 protein. The data contain about 700,000 distinct CDR3 sequences, approximately 6.1% of them singletons. The sequencing input was naive T cells sorted from blood. These receptors were collected from a man in his late teens or twenties in good health. Each CDR3 is given with its conserved first and last residue.

J gene,CDR3 length,V gene,CDR3 protein
TRBJ2-3,15,TRBV12-5,CASGLAPDSLGTQYF
TRBJ1-1,13,TRBV12-3/TRBV12-4,CASSFGGRTEAFF
TRBJ2-7,12,TRBV20-1,CSAGDRSHEQYF
TRBJ2-7,13,TRBV10-2,CASSESWTGQQYF
TRBJ2-7,15,TRBV2,CASSASMGHRYEQYF
TRBJ2-1,15,TRBV20-1,CSGPSGTSSYNEQFF
TRBJ2-3,12,TRBV27,CASSHYTDTQYF
TRBJ2-1,15,TRBV12-3/TRBV12-4,CASLRTDPGMYEQFF
TRBJ2-1,14,TRBV30,CAWSVGGGLNEQFF
TRBJ2-2,14,TRBV30,CAWVGQLSPGELFF
TRBJ1-5,14,TRBV6-1,CASSDLGINQPQHF
TRBJ2-3,14,TRBV4-1,CASSQGEAVDTQYF
TRBJ2-3,15,TRBV5-1,CASSTSQGSADTQYF
TRBJ2-1,16,TRBV12-5,CASGLERGQTLNEQFF
TRBJ1-1,14,TRBV7-8,CASSNPISTGLAFF
TRBJ2-4,16,TRBV27,CASSLVPELAKNIQYF
TRBJ2-6,15,TRBV30,CARSVSPTRANVLTF
TRBJ2-2,17,TRBV24-1,CATSDFRGTGNTGELFF
TRBJ2-1,15,TRBV7-9,CASSLGGQMYNEQFF
TRBJ2-4,14,TRBV27,CASSPSRAKNIQYF
TRBJ1-2,14,TRBV12-3/TRBV12-4,CASSLGPGNYGYTF
TRBJ2-3,18,TRBV4-2,CASSPTGTSGRVADTQYF
TRBJ2-3,14,TRBV24-1,CATSDRTSTDTQYF
TRBJ2-3,17,TRBV12-3/TRBV12-4,CASSLALGVEGTDTQYF
TRBJ2-1,15,TRBV27,CASSLIAGEMNEQFF
TRBJ2-3,10,TRBV29-1,CSVEGGPQYF
TRBJ2-7,17,TRBV27,CASSPRLGSGRVYEQYF
TRBJ2-3,18,TRBV4-2,CASSQGGLAGGDTDTQYF
TRBJ2-6,15,TRBV7-9,CASSQQGTGANVLTF
TRBJ2-1,15,TRBV5-1,CASSPHSSSYNEQFF
TRBJ2-3,15,TRBV11-3,CASCPTPELADTQYF
TRBJ2-5,12,TRBV20-1,CSAILQGETQYF
TRBJ2-2,16,TRBV5-1,CASSLADIQGTGELFF
TRBJ2-2,17,TRBV11-3,CASSLGLQNSNTGELFF
TRBJ1-1,12,TRBV14,CASSQHIREAFF
TRBJ2-5,14,TRBV20-1,CSARKDRGQETQYF
TRBJ1-2,13,TRBV12-3/TRBV12-4,CASSLSTPYGYTF
TRBJ2-1,15,TRBV10-3,CATEGTGPSYNEQFF
TRBJ2-2,16,TRBV5-1,CASSLMTSGGTGELFF
TRBJ2-5,14,TRBV27,CASSPLSSRETQYF
TRBJ2-1,16,TRBV18,CASSTGPGGLGNEQFF
TRBJ1-3,13,TRBV7-9,CASSPTGVDTIYF
TRBJ2-3,17,TRBV10-3,CAISETRQGVSTDTQYF
TRBJ2-1,16,TRBV25-1,CASSESRLAGVNEQFF
TRBJ2-1,14,TRBV28,CASGATGLLNEQFF
TRBJ2-3,14,TRBV5-8,CASSLFGETDTQYF
TRBJ2-7,16,TRBV25-1,CASSELRTGGLYEQYF
TRBJ1-3,15,TRBV20-1,CSAVKDGDSGNTIYF
TRBJ2-1,17,TRBV11-2,CASSPARTSGRAYEQFF